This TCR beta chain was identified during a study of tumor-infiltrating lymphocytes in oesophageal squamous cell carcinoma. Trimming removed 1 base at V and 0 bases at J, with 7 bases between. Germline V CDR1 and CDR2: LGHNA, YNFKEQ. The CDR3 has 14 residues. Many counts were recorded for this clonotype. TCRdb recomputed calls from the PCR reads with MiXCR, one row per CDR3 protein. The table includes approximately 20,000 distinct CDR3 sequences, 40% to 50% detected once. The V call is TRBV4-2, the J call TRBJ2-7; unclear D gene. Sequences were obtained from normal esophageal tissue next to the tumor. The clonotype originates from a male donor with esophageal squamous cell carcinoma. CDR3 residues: CASSQVGNSYEQYF. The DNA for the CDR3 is TGTGCCAGCAGCCAAGTAGGTAACTCCTACGAGCAGTACTTC.